The clone carrying this T cell receptor beta chain has just a few counts. Its cognate antigen is unknown. The PCR used 60 Vbeta and 13 Jbeta primers. Produced via immunoSEQ multiplex PCR; TCRdb's table is partial and in-frame only. Of nearly 100,000 clones listed, roughly 9.4% were seen once; the top ten hold about 5%. This sample stems from a study of cytomegalovirus exposure and HLA in healthy donors. Looking at the study overall: In a previous analysis, some 110 million unique TCR beta sequences were found from 150 million to 200 million T cells.

With 3 bases removed from V and 4 bases from J, the gap between germline ends came to 16 bases. Looked up from germline, CDR1 is KGHSH and CDR2 is LQKENI. The CDR3 loop spans 16 amino acids. Study observations and caveats: Upon later analysis, HLA-associated TCR beta chains proved more clonally expanded than other, equally common chains.

The specimen was PBMCs. The genes are TRBV18 and TRBJ1-5; the D gene is possibly TRBD1 (6 bases). The clonotype originates from a man between 45 and 60 years old in good health and CMV-seropositive. For the CDR3, the DNA is TGTGCCAGCTCACCCGCACAGACAGGTGGTAATCAGCCCCAGCATTTT. Its translation is CASSPAQTGGNQPQHF.